These 11 T cell receptor beta chains were all obtained from the same sample, sequenced in a study of blood T cells in healthy people across ages. With a J-beta primer mix and a sample-barcoded 5' primer, a second PCR ran about 7 to 12 cycles. TCRdb fed the 5' RACE reads into MiXCR, producing one record per CDR3 protein. The sample shows 1.6 million or so distinct CDR3 sequences, roughly 32% of them seen only once. Sequenced material: blood. The receptors stem from a young woman in good health.

The V gene is TRBV6-1, the J gene TRBJ1-2, with a tentative D call TRBD1 (5 bases). V lost 8 bases and J 6 bases, leaving 19 bases between the germline ends. The CDR3 loop spans 14 amino acids. CDR1 is MNHNS and CDR2 is SASEGT in the germline V gene. CDR3 coding DNA: TGTGCCAGCGCCTCTGGGGGGGATGGGGATGGCTACACCTTC. Amino acid sequence: CASASGGDGDGYTF.

This clonotype showed up many times. V and J are TRBV4-2 and TRBJ2-7; 11 nucleotides match TRBD2. This CDR3 contains 17 residues. V lost 0 bases, J lost 0 bases, and 4 bases stayed unmatched. The germline gives CDR1 LGHNA, CDR2 YNFKEQ. In nucleotides, the CDR3 is TGTGCCAGCAGCCAAGAATTAGCGGGGGGGAACTCCTACGAGCAGTACTTC. Translation gives CASSQELAGGNSYEQYF.

The chain employs TRBV28 and TRBJ2-2; D is unclear. The CDR3 extends over 18 amino acids. CDR1 is MDHEN and CDR2 is SYDVKM in the germline V gene. The ends were cut back, 6 bases at V and 3 bases at J, with 23 bases in the middle. The DNA for the CDR3 is TGTGCCAGCAGGACCCTGAGGAGTCGAAGATTCTACACCGGGGAGCTGTTTTTT. Amino acids: CASRTLRSRRFYTGELFF. Combining the CDR3 with reference TRBV28 and TRBJ2-2 gives the whole variable domain DVKVTQSSRYLVKRTGEKVFLECVQDMDHENMFWYRQDPGLGLRLIYFSYDVKMKEKGDIPEGYSVSREKKERFSLILESASTNQTSMYLCASRTLRSRRFYTGELFFGEGSRLTVL.

This clonotype was seen only once. The J gene is TRBJ2-7, the V gene TRBV27; a possible D gene is TRBD1 (7 bases). This CDR3 contains 13 residues. In germline, CDR1 is MNHEY, CDR2 SMNVEV (reference sequence). Deletions cut 5 bases from V and 7 bases from J, with 15 bases between. The CDR3, as DNA: TGTGCCAGCAGTGAAACAGGGGCGGGAGAGCAGTACTTC. This sequence encodes CASSETGAGEQYF.

The chain employs TRBV20-1 and TRBJ2-7; TRBD1 aligns across 9 bases. Losses at the gene ends were 2 bases for V and 6 bases for J; bases not matched to a gene: 8. The length of the CDR3 is 14 residues. From germline, CDR1 is DFQATT and CDR2 SNEGSKA (reference sequence). The CDR3 DNA reads TGCAGTGCTAGACCAGGACAGGGGATAAGCGAGCAGTACTTC. Translated, it gives CSARPGQGISEQYF.

This clonotype was seen a handful of times. This rearrangement joins TRBV7-9 to TRBJ2-1, with D possibly matching TRBD2 (5 bases). This CDR3 region has 16 residues. Trimming removed 4 bases at V and 0 bases at J, with 13 bases between. Per the germline V gene, CDR1 is SEHNR and CDR2 is FQNEAQ (reference sequence). The CDR3 sequence: CASSSPPTSSYNEQFF. CDR3 DNA: TGTGCCAGCAGCTCTCCTCCAACTAGCTCCTACAATGAGCAGTTCTTC.

The CDR3 sequence: CASSVTPGLAGVNEQFF. For the CDR3, the DNA is TGTGCCAGCAGCGTAACCCCCGGGCTAGCCGGGGTCAATGAGCAGTTCTTC. The rearrangement joins TRBV9 to TRBJ2-1; a possible D gene is TRBD2 (5 bases). The V end lost 1 base, the J end lost 6 bases, and 20 bases lay between the germline ends. This CDR3 is 17 amino acids long. From germline, CDR1 is SGDLS and CDR2 YYNGEE.

The J gene is TRBJ2-7, the V gene TRBV15, with D hard to call. Germline-derived CDR1 and CDR2 are LNHNV and YYDKDF (reference sequence). The CDR3 extends over 16 amino acids. Trimming shortened V by 0 bases and J by 3 bases, and 15 bases separated the two germline ends. In DNA form, the CDR3 reads TGTGCCACCAGCAGAGATGAGTCAGGATACTACTACGAGCAGTACTTC. This sequence encodes CATSRDESGYYYEQYF.

The chain recombines TRBV7-8 with TRBJ2-5; D is uncertain. Germline V gene lookup returns CDR1 SGHVS and CDR2 FQNEAQ. The ends were cut back, 8 bases at V and 2 bases at J, with 15 bases in the middle. CDR3 length: 14 amino acids. As DNA, the CDR3 is TGTGCCAGCCGACTCCAGATCAATCAAGAGACCCAGTACTTC. This sequence encodes CASRLQINQETQYF.

The chain has TRBV18 and TRBJ2-3, with unresolved D. Deletions cut 1 base from V and 2 bases from J, with 7 bases between. CDR1 is KGHSH, CDR2 LQKENI, per germline. The CDR3 loop spans 14 amino acids. The chain's CDR3 is CASSPQLTTDTQYF. The CDR3 DNA reads as TGTGCCAGCTCACCACAACTTACCACAGATACGCAGTATTTT.

The chain employs TRBV4-1 and TRBJ1-6; TRBD1 might be the D (6 bases). The CDR3 is 15 residues long. Trimming took off 0 bases at V and 9 bases at J, with 12 bases between the two ends. The germline V gene has CDR1 MGHRA and CDR2 YSYEKL. CDR3 in amino acids: CASSQDGGASSPLHF. CDR3 sequence (DNA): TGCGCCAGCAGCCAAGATGGGGGCGCATCTTCACCCCTCCACTTT.